This is a list of T cell receptor beta chains from one sample in a study of lymphopenia after photon versus proton radiotherapy. Assay: immunoSEQ multiplex PCR; the TCRdb copy retains only in-frame clones and omits some. The table lists 53,000 or so clones, around 80% of them singletons. The input for sequencing was peripheral blood, taken from a patient treated with photon-based radiotherapy. The receptors originated from a man in his fifties or sixties with gastric cancer. CDR3s include the opening cysteine and the closing phenylalanine or tryptophan. The D gene is left open where the match is weak. Expanded clones get a size class; other rows say once, few or many, or leave the size out.

d_call j_call v_call clone_size cdr3_length cdr3_nt cdr3_aa
- TRBJ1-1 TRBV11-3 - 11 TGTGCCAGCAGCTCTGGGACGGAAGCTTTCTTT CASSSGTEAFF
- TRBJ2-3 TRBV5-1 - 14 TGCGCCAGCAGCTTTCCGGGAGAGACAGATACGCAGTATTTT CASSFPGETDTQYF
TRBD2 TRBJ2-3 TRBV19 - 17 TGTGCCAGTAGTAATCGCGGGAGACTGGGAAGCACAGATACGCAGTATTTT CASSNRGRLGSTDTQYF
- TRBJ2-7 TRBV27 - 11 TGTGCCAGCAGTAATACCTACGAGCAGTACTTC CASSNTYEQYF
- TRBJ1-1 TRBV27 - 15 TGTGCCAGCAGCTTAGCCCCGGGCAGGAACACTGAAGCTTTCTTT CASSLAPGRNTEAFF
TRBD2 TRBJ2-7 TRBV5-1 - 15 TGCGCCAGCAGCTTTCTAGCGGGGCCGTCCTACGAGCAGTACTTC CASSFLAGPSYEQYF
- TRBJ2-3 TRBV5-4 - 11 TGTGCCAGCAGCTTGGCAGATACGCAGTATTTT CASSLADTQYF
TRBD1 TRBJ2-2 TRBV9 - 13 TGTGCCAGCAGCGCCCAGGGGGTCCGGGAGCTGTTTTTT CASSAQGVRELFF
- TRBJ1-1 TRBV13 - 13 TGTGCCAGCAGCTTCGGGGGGGAGACTGAAGCTTTCTTT CASSFGGETEAFF
- TRBJ1-2 TRBV28 - 13 TGTGCCAGCAGTTTCCGTGACCCGGCTGGCTACACCTTC CASSFRDPAGYTF
TRBD1 TRBJ2-7 TRBV5-6 - 11 TGTGCCAGCAGCTTAGGGGGCGGCCAGTACTTC CASSLGGGQYF
- TRBJ1-2 TRBV15 - 13 TGTGCCACCAGCCCAGGGTATAACTATGGCTACACCTTC CATSPGYNYGYTF
- TRBJ2-3 TRBV9 once 14 TGTGCCAGCAGCGTAGGAGGTGTGGGGGATACGCAGTATTTT CASSVGGVGDTQYF
TRBD1 TRBJ2-4 TRBV7-2 - 15 TGTGCCAGCAGTTTGGGACAGGGTACGCAAAGCATTCAGTACTTC CASSLGQGTQSIQYF
TRBD1 TRBJ2-1 TRBV5-4 - 15 TGTGCCAGCACAACCGGGGACAGACTGAACGATGAGCAGTTCTTC CASTTGDRLNDEQFF
- TRBJ2-3 TRBV27 - 18 TGTGCCAGCAGTTCCCGGCCTCCAGGGGGGGGGTCTGTAGATACGCAGTATTTT CASSSRPPGGGSVDTQYF
TRBD1 TRBJ2-5 TRBV7-2 - 15 TGTGCCAGCAGCACGCCACAGGGGGGCCGGGAGACCCAGTACTTC CASSTPQGGRETQYF
- TRBJ1-4 TRBV4-3 - 16 TGCGCCAGCAGCCAAGATTTGGGGGCAACTAATGAAAAACTGTTTTTT CASSQDLGATNEKLFF
- TRBJ1-2 TRBV29-1 - 15 TGCAGCGTTGAAGATCGGGTGCGGGGGTCCTATGGCTACACCTTC CSVEDRVRGSYGYTF
- TRBJ1-2 TRBV14 - 15 TGTGCCAGCAGCCCGTTGAGCACCAAGAACTATGGCTACACCTTC CASSPLSTKNYGYTF
- TRBJ2-3 TRBV13 few 17 TGTGCCAGCAGCCCCCTGGTCCCAGAACCAACCCCAGATACGCAGTATTTT CASSPLVPEPTPDTQYF
- TRBJ2-3 TRBV29-1 - 13 TGCAGCGTTGAACGGACCGTCCCAGATACGCAGTATTTT CSVERTVPDTQYF
- TRBJ1-3 TRBV30 - 14 TGTGCCTGGTCGAGGAATTATGTCGGAAACACCATATATTTT CAWSRNYVGNTIYF
- TRBJ2-7 TRBV6-1 - 12 TGTGCCAGCAGTGGGGATCTAGACGAGCAGTACTTC CASSGDLDEQYF
TRBD2 TRBJ2-7 TRBV6-6 - 14 TGTGCCAGCAGACTTACGACTAGCGCCTACGAGCAGTACTTC CASRLTTSAYEQYF
- TRBJ2-7 TRBV20-1 - 10 TGCAGTGCAGGGCACCCACCTCACGACTTC CSAGHPPHDF
TRBD1 TRBJ1-2 TRBV28 - 19 TGTGCCAGCAGTTTTAATGAGTTTGGGTGGGACAGAGCTAACTATGGCTACACCTTC CASSFNEFGWDRANYGYTF
TRBD1 TRBJ1-1 TRBV5-1 - 15 TGCGCCAGCAGCTTGGCGACAGGGAGCCCCACTGAAGCTTTCTTT CASSLATGSPTEAFF
- TRBJ2-1 TRBV27 once 11 TGTGCCAGCAGGGACTACAATGAGCAGTTCTTC CASRDYNEQFF
- TRBJ2-7 TRBV7-9 few 14 TGTGCCAGCAGCGGCCGAGGGGGGTCCGACGAGCAGTACTTC CASSGRGGSDEQYF
- TRBJ2-3 TRBV2 once 15 TGTGCCAGCAGTGACACTACCCTAAGCACAGATACGCAGTATTTT CASSDTTLSTDTQYF
- TRBJ1-1 TRBV19 - 14 TGTGCCAGTAGTATTTTAACAGTATCCACTGAAGCTTTCTTT CASSILTVSTEAFF
- TRBJ2-4 TRBV28 few 11 TGTGCCAGCGGATTTGGGAACATTCAGTACTTC CASGFGNIQYF
- TRBJ2-6 TRBV14 - 14 TGTGCCAGCAGCCAGGGATATGGGGCCAACGTCCTGACTTTC CASSQGYGANVLTF
- TRBJ1-1 TRBV28 - 14 TGTGCCAGCAGTCGTGGGGGGGGCTTCACTGAAGCTTTCTTT CASSRGGGFTEAFF
TRBD2 TRBJ2-1 TRBV12-5 - 18 TGTGCTAGTGGCCCCCCCTGGGGTAGCGGGAGCTCCTACAATGAGCAGTTCTTC CASGPPWGSGSSYNEQFF